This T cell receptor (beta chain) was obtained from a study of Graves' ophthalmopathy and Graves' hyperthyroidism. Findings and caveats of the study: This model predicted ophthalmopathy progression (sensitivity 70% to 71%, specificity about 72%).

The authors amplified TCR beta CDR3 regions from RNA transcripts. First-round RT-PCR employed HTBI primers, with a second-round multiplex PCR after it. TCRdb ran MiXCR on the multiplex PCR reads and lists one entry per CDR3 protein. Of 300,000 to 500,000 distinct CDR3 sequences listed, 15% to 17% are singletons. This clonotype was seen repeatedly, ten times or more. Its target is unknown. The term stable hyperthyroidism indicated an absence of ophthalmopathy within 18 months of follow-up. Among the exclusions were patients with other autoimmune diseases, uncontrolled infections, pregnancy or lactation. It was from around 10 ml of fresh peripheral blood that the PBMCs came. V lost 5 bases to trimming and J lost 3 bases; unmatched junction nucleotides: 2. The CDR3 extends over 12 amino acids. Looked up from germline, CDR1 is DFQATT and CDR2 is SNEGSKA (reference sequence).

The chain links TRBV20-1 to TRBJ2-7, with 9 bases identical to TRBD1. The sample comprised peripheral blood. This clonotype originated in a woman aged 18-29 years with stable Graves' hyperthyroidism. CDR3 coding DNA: TGCAGTGCTGGGACAGGGCTCTACGAGCAGTACTTC. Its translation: CSAGTGLYEQYF.